This is a list of T cell receptor beta chains from one sample in a study of human T cells and chemical hapten exposure. TCRdb re-derived calls from the RACE reads in MiXCR, one entry per CDR3 protein. The table includes tens of thousands of distinct CDR3 sequences, 9.5% to 15% detected once. This specimen consisted of whole blood, obtained in connection with sensitization to the hapten diphenylcyclopropenone (DPC). These receptors were taken from a young woman with alopecia areata. Some clones in this sample may be carry-over from other donors' samples. Each CDR3 is given without its conserved first and last residue.

v_call: TRBV28
cdr3_length: 13
j_call: TRBJ2-7
cdr3_aa: ASSAAGTVTYEQY

v_call: TRBV29-1
cdr3_length: 12
j_call: TRBJ2-1
cdr3_aa: SFGGTGRYNEQF

v_call: TRBV7-8
cdr3_length: 14
j_call: TRBJ2-2
cdr3_aa: ASSSTPWGGTGELF

v_call: TRBV4-3
cdr3_length: 18
j_call: TRBJ2-1
cdr3_aa: ASSQDPGGTASATYNEQF

v_call: TRBV4-3
cdr3_length: 12
j_call: TRBJ2-7
cdr3_aa: ASSQGWGTYEQY

v_call: TRBV20-1
cdr3_length: 11
j_call: TRBJ2-7
cdr3_aa: SALGGQGYEQY

v_call: TRBV6-5
cdr3_length: 14
j_call: TRBJ2-7
cdr3_aa: ASSYSMLVAPREQY

v_call: TRBV27
cdr3_length: 17
j_call: TRBJ1-5
cdr3_aa: ASSIQGQGPRGSNQPQH

v_call: TRBV27
cdr3_length: 11
j_call: TRBJ2-5
cdr3_aa: ASSLNLQETQY

v_call: TRBV7-6
cdr3_length: 16
j_call: TRBJ1-5
cdr3_aa: ASSLYAGGSGSNQPQH

v_call: TRBV7-6
cdr3_length: 14
j_call: TRBJ2-3
cdr3_aa: ASSLAGDLSTDTQY

v_call: TRBV20-1
cdr3_length: 12
j_call: TRBJ2-1
cdr3_aa: SARDLLAGLGQF

v_call: TRBV28
cdr3_length: 16
j_call: TRBJ1-3
cdr3_aa: ASSRPPSRHSSGNTIY

v_call: TRBV20-1
cdr3_length: 10
j_call: TRBJ1-1
cdr3_aa: SARDYLSQAF

v_call: TRBV12-3/TRBV12-4
cdr3_length: 11
j_call: TRBJ2-5
cdr3_aa: ASSLGQGETQY

v_call: TRBV7-6
cdr3_length: 14
j_call: TRBJ2-2
cdr3_aa: ASSPVVAGAGGELF

v_call: TRBV18
cdr3_length: 11
j_call: TRBJ2-5
cdr3_aa: ASSPQGAETQY

v_call: TRBV15
cdr3_length: 19
j_call: TRBJ2-3
cdr3_aa: ATSRKRGTGVLGVGTDTQY

v_call: TRBV2
cdr3_length: 11
j_call: TRBJ2-1
cdr3_aa: ASRPERDNEQF

v_call: TRBV27
cdr3_length: 10
j_call: TRBJ2-1
cdr3_aa: ASLSGSNEQF

v_call: TRBV5-6
cdr3_length: 11
j_call: TRBJ1-1
cdr3_aa: ASSLGTNTEAF

v_call: TRBV5-4
cdr3_length: 11
j_call: TRBJ2-7
cdr3_aa: ASSPMAGYEQY

v_call: TRBV7-9
cdr3_length: 12
j_call: TRBJ2-1
cdr3_aa: ASSPTLSYNEQF

v_call: TRBV28
cdr3_length: 14
j_call: TRBJ2-7
cdr3_aa: ASSLRGVGAPYEQY

v_call: TRBV12-2
cdr3_length: 12
j_call: TRBJ1-5
cdr3_aa: ASRLQGDNQPQH

v_call: TRBV11-2
cdr3_length: 10
j_call: TRBJ1-1
cdr3_aa: ASSPGGTEAF

v_call: TRBV2
cdr3_length: 15
j_call: TRBJ2-3
cdr3_aa: ASRELLTSGRGDTQY

v_call: TRBV18
cdr3_length: 14
j_call: TRBJ2-3
cdr3_aa: ASSPTALSSTDTQY

v_call: TRBV6-2/TRBV6-3
cdr3_length: 12
j_call: TRBJ1-5
cdr3_aa: AISYSTYNQPQH

v_call: TRBV20-1
cdr3_length: 9
j_call: TRBJ2-5
cdr3_aa: SARRAGTQY

v_call: TRBV6-6
cdr3_length: 12
j_call: TRBJ1-2
cdr3_aa: ASSSTTGAVGYT

v_call: TRBV29-1
cdr3_length: 11
j_call: TRBJ2-5
cdr3_aa: SVGAWGGETQY

v_call: TRBV20-1
cdr3_length: 13
j_call: TRBJ2-3
cdr3_aa: SASRAAEVEDTQY

v_call: TRBV20-1
cdr3_length: 12
j_call: TRBJ1-5
cdr3_aa: SAKTGPSNQPQH

v_call: TRBV29-1
cdr3_length: 9
j_call: TRBJ2-7
cdr3_aa: SVGSGREQY

v_call: TRBV30
cdr3_length: 10
j_call: TRBJ2-4
cdr3_aa: AWSSRPDIQY

v_call: TRBV6-6
cdr3_length: 14
j_call: TRBJ2-3
cdr3_aa: ASSSPSYHLTFKQY

v_call: TRBV30
cdr3_length: 13
j_call: TRBJ2-2
cdr3_aa: AWDLGLAGPGELF

v_call: TRBV28
cdr3_length: 13
j_call: TRBJ1-5
cdr3_aa: ASSSLGGNNQPQH

v_call: TRBV28
cdr3_length: 12
j_call: TRBJ2-2
cdr3_aa: ASSLGMGHGELF

v_call: TRBV7-8
cdr3_length: 13
j_call: TRBJ1-2
cdr3_aa: ASSPWTRINYGYT

v_call: TRBV20-1
cdr3_length: 12
j_call: TRBJ2-7
cdr3_aa: SARGRHQSLVQY

v_call: TRBV27
cdr3_length: 12
j_call: TRBJ2-3
cdr3_aa: ASKAAGGADTQY

v_call: TRBV29-1
cdr3_length: 9
j_call: TRBJ1-1
cdr3_aa: SVEVNTEAF

v_call: TRBV19
cdr3_length: 13
j_call: TRBJ1-1
cdr3_aa: ASSIQTGRNTEAF

v_call: TRBV20-1
cdr3_length: 10
j_call: TRBJ2-1
cdr3_aa: SARDRANEQF

v_call: TRBV2
cdr3_length: 11
j_call: TRBJ1-5
cdr3_aa: ASSEYQDQPQH

v_call: TRBV6-5
cdr3_length: 14
j_call: TRBJ1-5
cdr3_aa: ASSREGVGGNQPQH